The clone carrying this T cell receptor beta chain was recorded at least ten times. Time point described: longitudinal time-point 1 (baseline). This sample was included in a study of neurological immune-mediated disorders. A single record per CDR3 protein comes from TCRdb applying MiXCR to the 5' RACE reads. The data show tens of thousands of distinct CDR3 sequences, more than 3% seen once. The sample was PBMCs. The receptor comes from a woman aged 60-75 years with multiple sclerosis.

The CDR3 sequence is CSAGTGSSYNEQFF. In DNA form, the CDR3 reads TGCAGTGCTGGGACCGGGAGCTCCTACAATGAGCAGTTCTTC. This chain joins TRBV20-1 and TRBJ2-1, with D perhaps TRBD2 (6 bases). This CDR3 contains 14 residues. Germline-derived CDR1 and CDR2 are DFQATT and SNEGSKA (reference sequence). Trimming removed 5 bases from V and 0 bases from J, with 11 bases in between.